Sequencing of this T cell receptor beta chain was carried out in a study of shared clonotypes between healthy human individuals. For the study at large: CD8 memory received one plate per donor, CD8 naive two, CD4 memory three and CD4 naive three.

Only in-frame clones appear in the TCRdb table, and some are missing; sequencing was by immunoSEQ multiplex PCR. The table has approximately 2,000,000 clones, less than 95% seen once. Comments on this clone: The antigen remains undetermined.

The CDR3 consists of 14 residues. Trimming took off 6 bases at V and 3 bases at J, with 15 bases between the two ends. Germline V CDR1 and CDR2: MGHDK, SYGVNS. Subsets obtained from CD4+ cells comprised CD45RA+ naive and CD45RA-negative memory cells. General study findings and limits: The study generally estimated greater richness for naive than memory subsets.

The sequenced sample consisted of naive CD4+ T cells from PBMCs. The subset was: CD45RA+ positively selected. This sequence was found in a man aged 18 to 35 in good health. Some clones in this sample may be carry-over from other donors' samples. The chain recombines TRBV25-1 with TRBJ2-7, with D maybe TRBD1 (7 bases). CDR3 nucleotides: TGTGCCAGCAGCCCGGCAGGGGGGATCTACGAGCAGTACTTC. This codes for CASSPAGGIYEQYF.